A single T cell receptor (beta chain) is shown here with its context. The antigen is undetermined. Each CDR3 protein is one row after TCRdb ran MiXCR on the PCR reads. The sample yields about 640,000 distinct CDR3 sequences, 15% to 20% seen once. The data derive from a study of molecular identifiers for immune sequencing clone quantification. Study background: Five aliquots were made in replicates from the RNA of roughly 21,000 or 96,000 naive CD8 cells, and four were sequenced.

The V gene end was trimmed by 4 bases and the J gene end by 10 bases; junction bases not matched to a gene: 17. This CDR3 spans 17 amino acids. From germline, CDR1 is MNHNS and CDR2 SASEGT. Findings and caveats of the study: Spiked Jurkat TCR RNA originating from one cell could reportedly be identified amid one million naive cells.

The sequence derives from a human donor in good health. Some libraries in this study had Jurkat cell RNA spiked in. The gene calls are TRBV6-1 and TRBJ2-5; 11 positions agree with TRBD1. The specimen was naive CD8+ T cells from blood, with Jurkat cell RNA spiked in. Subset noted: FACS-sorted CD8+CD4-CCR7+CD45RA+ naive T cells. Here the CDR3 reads CASSGGLGQGGTEDQYF. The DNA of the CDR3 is TGTGCCAGCAGTGGGGGATTGGGACAGGGGGGTACGGAGGACCAGTACTTC.